This T cell receptor beta chain was documented in a study of cytomegalovirus exposure and HLA in healthy donors. Across the whole study: The use of the same platform for the 90 to 150 validation repertoires and the approximately 670 first-cohort repertoires was reported by a later analysis. Study conclusions and caveats: According to the study, 180 or so TCR beta chains were cytomegalovirus-associated. As confirmed in vitro, a few CMV-associated chains were specific for CMV antigens.

On this clone itself: The antigen is undetermined.

Profiling relied on immunoSEQ multiplex PCR, and the TCRdb table lists in-frame clones only, not all of them. This sample has around 220,000 clones, with approximately 80% found just once. The CDR3 length is 17 residues. V lost 3 bases, J lost 2 bases, and 7 bases stayed unmatched. Germline V CDR1 and CDR2: MNHEY, SMNVEV (reference sequence). V and J are TRBV27 and TRBJ2-2, with TRBD1 matching 9 bases. The sequence was collected from a woman aged 30 to 39 in good health and CMV-seropositive. Sequencing input: PBMCs. Written as DNA, the CDR3 is TGTGCCAGCAGTTTCCCCAGGACAGGGGCAAACACCGGGGAGCTGTTTTTT. As protein: CASSFPRTGANTGELFF.